The 17 T cell receptor beta chains below come from one sample, sequenced in a study of cytomegalovirus exposure and HLA in healthy donors. It was with 60 Vbeta and 13 Jbeta primers that the PCR ran. The data were produced by immunoSEQ multiplex PCR, yet TCRdb's version contains in-frame clones alone and is incomplete. There are about 110,000 clones in the sample; 83% occur only once, and over 5% lies in the top ten. Sequencing used PBMCs. The receptors stem from a young man in good health and CMV-seronegative.

A few counts support this clone. The J gene is TRBJ1-5, the V gene TRBV4-2, with TRBD1 identical over 10 bases. After removal of 8 bases from V and 7 bases from J, the junction contained 11 bases not matched to a gene. CDR3 length equals 15 residues. Per the germline V gene, CDR1 is LGHNA and CDR2 is YNFKEQ. CDR3 nucleotides: TGTGCCAGCTCGGCCGGGACAGGGGAGGGGCAGCCCCAGCATTTT. Translation gives CASSAGTGEGQPQHF.

Only a few counts were recorded for this clone. The V call is TRBV21-1, the J call TRBJ2-7; TRBD1 reflects the table's D call only, with no check against the DNA. TRBV21-1 is a pseudogene locus. The CDR3 covers 17 residues. This CDR3 is CASSKIVQGQRSGEQYF. In DNA form, the CDR3 reads TGTGCCAGCAGCAAAATCGTTCAGGGGCAAAGGTCCGGGGAGCAGTACTTC.

The chain employs TRBV11-2 and TRBJ2-7; 9 bases map to TRBD2. Per germline, CDR1 SGHAT and CDR2 FQNNGV. The CDR3 length is 16 residues. The ends lost 1 base at V and 7 bases at J; junction bases unmatched: 11. The CDR3 region has the DNA TGTGCCAGCAGCTTAGGGCAGCGGGAGGCTTCGGGGGAGCAGTACTTC. Amino acid sequence: CASSLGQREASGEQYF.

The V and J genes are TRBV19 and TRBJ2-3; 7 bases map to TRBD2. CDR1 LNHDA and CDR2 SQIVND come from the germline V gene (reference sequence). J gave up 0 bases and V 4 bases, and 4 bases lay outside the gene matches. CDR3 length: 15 amino acids. This CDR3 reads CASSTREVSTDTQYF. The CDR3 DNA reads TGTGCCAGTAGTACACGGGAGGTTAGCACAGATACGCAGTATTTT.

This clone was counted between two and nine times. CDR3 nucleotide sequence: TGTGCCAGCAGCCCAGGAACTAACACTGAAGCTTTCTTT. Protein sequence: CASSPGTNTEAFF. The chain links TRBV6-4 to TRBJ1-1; the D is unclear. Trimming shortened V by 6 bases and J by 2 bases, and 10 bases separated the two germline ends. CDR3 length equals 13 residues. Germline V gene data show CDR1 as MRHNA and CDR2 as SNTAGT.

The V and J genes are TRBV6-5 and TRBJ1-2; perhaps TRBD1 as D (6 bases). The germline V and J ends were trimmed by 7 bases and 4 bases, with 16 bases remaining between them. Per germline, CDR1 MNHEY and CDR2 SVGAGI. The CDR3 spans 14 residues. The CDR3 sequence: CASTRSRGSYGYTF. In DNA form, the CDR3 reads TGTGCCAGCACCCGATCCAGGGGCTCCTATGGCTACACCTTC.

The chain combines TRBV11-2 with TRBJ1-2; 9 bases are a match to TRBD1. J lost 7 bases, V lost 5 bases, and 8 bases had no gene match. CDR1 is SGHAT and CDR2 is FQNNGV in the germline V gene. The CDR3 length is 14 residues. The CDR3: CASSLQQGAAGYTF. The CDR3 nucleotides are TGTGCCAGCAGCCTCCAACAGGGGGCAGCTGGCTACACCTTC.

The chain employs TRBV7-2 and TRBJ1-3; no clear D gene. Germline V lookup: CDR1 SGHTA, CDR2 FQGNSA. The CDR3 length is 15 residues. V lost 2 bases to trimming and J lost 0 bases, with 8 bases between them. The CDR3 here is CASSLLTNSGNTIYF. In nucleotides, the CDR3 is TGTGCCAGCAGCTTATTGACAAACTCTGGAAACACCATATATTTT.

This clone was seen a handful of times. The CDR3 DNA is TGCGCCAGCAGCCCAGGGGGCTGGAACACCGGGGAGCTGTTTTTT. Translated, it gives CASSPGGWNTGELFF. This chain uses TRBV4-1 with TRBJ2-2, with 8 bases lining up with TRBD1. Germline V gives CDR1 MGHRA, CDR2 YSYEKL. The CDR3 has 15 residues. The V segment lost 4 bases and the J segment 1 base; nucleotides outside the gene matches: 2.

V and J are TRBV5-1 and TRBJ2-3, with D tentatively TRBD2 (6 bases). Trimming removed 0 bases from V and 3 bases from J, with 23 bases in between. The CDR3 spans 19 residues. Germline-derived CDR1 and CDR2 are SGHRS and YFSETQ. CDR3 in DNA: TGCGCCAGCAGCTTGGCCCGCGGAGGACTCAGGGACTTAACAGATACGCAGTATTTT. It specifies CASSLARGGLRDLTDTQYF.

The rearrangement uses TRBV25-1 and TRBJ2-5, with 9 bases lining up with TRBD2. The CDR3 is 15 amino acids. Trimming at V came to 1 base and at J to 5 bases, leaving 5 bases not matched to a gene. The germline V gene has CDR1 MGHDK and CDR2 SYGVNS. This chain's CDR3 is CASSESLAGRETQYF. CDR3 coding DNA: TGTGCCAGCAGTGAATCCCTAGCGGGGAGGGAGACCCAGTACTTC.

This chain connects TRBV5-4 to TRBJ1-6; no clear D. V was cut by 1 base and J by 9 bases, with 5 bases left in between. The germline V gene encodes CDR1 SGHNT and CDR2 YYREEE (reference sequence). The CDR3 length is 12 residues. CDR3 nucleotides: TGTGCCAGCAGCTTGTCTTCTTCACCCCTCCACTTT. Its protein product is CASSLSSSPLHF.

V is TRBV30 and J is TRBJ2-1, with 10 nucleotides matching TRBD2. The CDR3 has 13 amino acids. Trimming at V came to 5 bases and at J to 10 bases, leaving 8 bases not matched to a gene. Germline CDR1 reads GTSNPN; CDR2 reads SVGIG (reference sequence). The CDR3 spells CAWSKREGREQFF. Here the CDR3 DNA reads TGTGCCTGGTCCAAGCGGGAGGGCCGGGAGCAGTTCTTC.

CDR3 loop: CASSPETGINYEQYF. The CDR3 nucleotides read TGTGCCAGCAGCCCCGAGACAGGGATAAACTACGAGCAGTACTTC. The chain links TRBV7-2 to TRBJ2-7, with 7 bases aligning to TRBD1. CDR3 length: 15 residues. After removal of 5 bases from V and 3 bases from J, the junction contained 10 bases not matched to a gene. Germline values: CDR1 SGHTA, CDR2 FQGNSA.

V usage is TRBV19 and J usage is TRBJ2-2, with 7 bases identical to TRBD1. This CDR3 has 14 residues. Trimming removed 6 bases from V and 1 base from J; junction bases left unmatched: 2. The germline CDR1 and CDR2 sequences are LNHDA and SQIVND (reference sequence). CDR3: CASRRTGNTGELFF. The CDR3 DNA reads as TGTGCCAGTAGAAGGACAGGGAACACCGGGGAGCTGTTTTTT.

The chain recombines TRBV4-1 with TRBJ1-2; a possible D gene is TRBD1 (5 bases). V gave up 6 bases and J gave up 0 bases, with 26 bases separating them. CDR1 is MGHRA, CDR2 YSYEKL, per germline. The CDR3 totals 19 residues. CDR3 bases: TGCGCCAGCAGGGGGTTTGTCCGACCGTACAGGATCACTAACTATGGCTACACCTTC. Its protein is CASRGFVRPYRITNYGYTF.

The chain has TRBV6-5 and TRBJ2-2, with D perhaps matching TRBD2 (6 bases). CDR1 is MNHEY and CDR2 is SVGAGI in the germline V gene. The CDR3 is 15 amino acids. Trimming removed 5 bases at V and 8 bases at J, with 18 bases between. The CDR3 sequence: CASSRSWVGGGELFF. The CDR3 region has the DNA TGTGCCAGCAGTCGGTCCTGGGTGGGAGGAGGGGAGCTGTTTTTT.